This paragraph covers one T cell receptor beta chain sequence. The source of the sample is a study of shared clonotypes between healthy human individuals. Trimming took 6 bases from V and 0 from J, leaving 20 bases between them. Per germline, CDR1 SNHLY and CDR2 FYNNEI. This CDR3 is built from 18 residues. Sequencing was performed with immunoSEQ multiplex PCR; in TCRdb, only in-frame clones are kept and a portion is missing. The sample lists some 2,000,000 clones; 90% to 95% were seen once. The chain uses TRBV2 and TRBJ1-4; maybe TRBD1 (5 bases). Sequencing used naive CD4+ T cells sorted from blood. Subset denoted: CD45RA+ positively selected. This TCR derives from a man aged 18 to 30 in good health. CDR3 amino acids: CASSIGAGPLATNEKLFF. The CDR3, as DNA: TGTGCCAGCAGCATAGGGGCAGGGCCTCTCGCAACTAATGAAAAACTGTTTTTT.